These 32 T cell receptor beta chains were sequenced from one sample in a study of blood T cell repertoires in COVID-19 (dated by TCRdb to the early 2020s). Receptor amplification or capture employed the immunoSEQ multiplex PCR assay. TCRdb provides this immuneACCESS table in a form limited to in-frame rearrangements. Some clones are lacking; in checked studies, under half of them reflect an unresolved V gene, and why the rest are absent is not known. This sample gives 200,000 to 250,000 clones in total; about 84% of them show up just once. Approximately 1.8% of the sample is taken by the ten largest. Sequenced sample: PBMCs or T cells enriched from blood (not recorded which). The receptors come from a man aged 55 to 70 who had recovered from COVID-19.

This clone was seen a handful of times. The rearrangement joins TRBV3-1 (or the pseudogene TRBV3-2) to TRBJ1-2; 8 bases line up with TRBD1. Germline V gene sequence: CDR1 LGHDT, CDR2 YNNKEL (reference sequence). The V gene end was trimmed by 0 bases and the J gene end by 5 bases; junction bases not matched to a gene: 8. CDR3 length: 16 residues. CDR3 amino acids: CASSQDRQGALYGYTF. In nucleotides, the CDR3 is TGTGCCAGCAGCCAAGATCGGCAGGGGGCTTTATATGGCTACACCTTC.

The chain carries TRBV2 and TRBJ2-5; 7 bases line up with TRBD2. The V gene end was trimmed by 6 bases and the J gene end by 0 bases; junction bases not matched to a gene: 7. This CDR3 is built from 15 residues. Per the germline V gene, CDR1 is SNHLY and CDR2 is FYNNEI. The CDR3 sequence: CASRASGPYQETQYF. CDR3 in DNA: TGTGCCAGCAGAGCTAGCGGACCGTACCAAGAGACCCAGTACTTC.

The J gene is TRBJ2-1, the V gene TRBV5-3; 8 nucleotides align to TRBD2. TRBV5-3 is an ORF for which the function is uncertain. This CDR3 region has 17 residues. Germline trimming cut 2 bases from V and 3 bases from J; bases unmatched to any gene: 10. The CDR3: CARSFYYSGEDYNEQFF. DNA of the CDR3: TGTGCCAGAAGCTTCTATTATAGCGGGGAAGACTACAATGAGCAGTTCTTC.

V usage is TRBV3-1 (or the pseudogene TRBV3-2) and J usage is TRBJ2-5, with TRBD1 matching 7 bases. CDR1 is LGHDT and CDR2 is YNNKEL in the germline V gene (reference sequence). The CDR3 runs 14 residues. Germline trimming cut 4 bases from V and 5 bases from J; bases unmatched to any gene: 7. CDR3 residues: CASSRQTGSETQYF. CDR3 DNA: TGTGCCAGCAGCCGTCAGACAGGGTCGGAGACCCAGTACTTC.

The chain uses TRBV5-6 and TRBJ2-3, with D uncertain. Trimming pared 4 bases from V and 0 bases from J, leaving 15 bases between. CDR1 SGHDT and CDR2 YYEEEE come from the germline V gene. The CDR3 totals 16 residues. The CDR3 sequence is CASSIRRSRSTDTQYF. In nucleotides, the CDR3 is TGTGCCAGCAGCATCCGCAGGTCCCGTAGCACAGATACGCAGTATTTT.

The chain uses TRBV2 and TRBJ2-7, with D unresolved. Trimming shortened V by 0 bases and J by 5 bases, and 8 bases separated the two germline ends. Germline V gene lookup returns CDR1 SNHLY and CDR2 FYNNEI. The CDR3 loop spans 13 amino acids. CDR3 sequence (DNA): TGTGCCAGCAGTGAAGCGCTCAGAAACGAGCAGTACTTC. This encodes CASSEALRNEQYF.

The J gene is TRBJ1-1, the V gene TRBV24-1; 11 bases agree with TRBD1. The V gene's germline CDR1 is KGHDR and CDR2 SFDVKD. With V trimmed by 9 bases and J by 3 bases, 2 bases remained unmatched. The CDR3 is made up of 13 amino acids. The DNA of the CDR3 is TGTGCCACCTCGGGACAGGGGGACACTGAAGCTTTCTTT. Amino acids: CATSGQGDTEAFF.

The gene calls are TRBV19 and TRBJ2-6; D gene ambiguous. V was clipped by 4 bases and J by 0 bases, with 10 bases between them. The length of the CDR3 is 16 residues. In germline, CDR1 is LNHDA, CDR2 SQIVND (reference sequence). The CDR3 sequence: CASSRRPDSGANVLTF. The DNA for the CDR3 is TGTGCCAGTAGTAGGAGACCTGACTCTGGGGCCAACGTCCTGACTTTC.

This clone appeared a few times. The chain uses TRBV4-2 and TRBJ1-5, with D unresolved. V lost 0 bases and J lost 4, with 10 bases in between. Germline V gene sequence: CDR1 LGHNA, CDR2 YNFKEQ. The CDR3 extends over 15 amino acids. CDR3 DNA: TGTGCCAGCAGCCAAGATCCCAGGCCAAATCAGCCCCAGCATTTT. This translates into CASSQDPRPNQPQHF.

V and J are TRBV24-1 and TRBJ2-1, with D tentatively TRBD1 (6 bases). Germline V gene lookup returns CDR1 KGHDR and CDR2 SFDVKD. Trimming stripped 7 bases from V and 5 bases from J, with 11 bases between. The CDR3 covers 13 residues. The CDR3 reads CATSADRNNEQFF. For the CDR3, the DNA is TGTGCCACCAGCGCGGACAGAAACAATGAGCAGTTCTTC.

The CDR3 loop is CASRIDDREGTEAFF. The CDR3, as DNA: TGTGCCAGCAGAATTGATGACAGGGAAGGCACTGAAGCTTTCTTT. This chain uses TRBV6-4 with TRBJ1-1, with 7 nucleotides matching TRBD1. The trim removed 6 bases at V and 4 bases at J, leaving 11 bases unmatched. This CDR3 is built from 15 residues. In germline, CDR1 is MRHNA, CDR2 SNTAGT.

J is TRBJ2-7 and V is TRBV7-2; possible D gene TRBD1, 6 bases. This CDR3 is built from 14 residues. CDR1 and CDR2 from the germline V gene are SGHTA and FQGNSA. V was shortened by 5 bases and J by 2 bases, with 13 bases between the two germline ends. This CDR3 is CASSPGQYAYEQYF. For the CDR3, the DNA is TGTGCCAGCAGCCCCGGACAGTACGCCTACGAGCAGTACTTC.

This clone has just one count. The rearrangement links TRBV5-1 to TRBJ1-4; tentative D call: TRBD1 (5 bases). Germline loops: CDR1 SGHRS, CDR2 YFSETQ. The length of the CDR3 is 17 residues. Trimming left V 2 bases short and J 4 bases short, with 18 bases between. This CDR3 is CASSLGGDLGVNEKLFF. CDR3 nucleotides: TGCGCCAGCAGCTTAGGAGGGGACCTAGGGGTTAATGAAAAACTGTTTTTT. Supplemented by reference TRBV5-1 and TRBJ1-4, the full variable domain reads KAGVTQTPRYLIKTRGQQVTLSCSPISGHRSVSWYQQTPGQGLQFLFEYFSETQRNKGNFPGRFSGRQFSNSRSEMNVSTLELGDSALYLCASSLGGDLGVNEKLFFGSGTQLSVL.

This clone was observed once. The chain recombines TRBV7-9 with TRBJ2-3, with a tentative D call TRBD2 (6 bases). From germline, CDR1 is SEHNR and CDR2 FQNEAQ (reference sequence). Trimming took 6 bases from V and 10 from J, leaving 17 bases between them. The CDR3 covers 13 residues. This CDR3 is CASRSPVRGAQYF. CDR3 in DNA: TGTGCCAGCAGGTCCCCGGTGCGGGGAGCGCAGTATTTT.

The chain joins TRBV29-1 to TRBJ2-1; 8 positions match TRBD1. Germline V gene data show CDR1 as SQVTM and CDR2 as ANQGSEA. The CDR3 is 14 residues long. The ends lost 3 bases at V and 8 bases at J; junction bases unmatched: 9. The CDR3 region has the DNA TGCAGCGTTGATATAGCCGGGACAGGTCATGAGCAGTTCTTC. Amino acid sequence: CSVDIAGTGHEQFF.

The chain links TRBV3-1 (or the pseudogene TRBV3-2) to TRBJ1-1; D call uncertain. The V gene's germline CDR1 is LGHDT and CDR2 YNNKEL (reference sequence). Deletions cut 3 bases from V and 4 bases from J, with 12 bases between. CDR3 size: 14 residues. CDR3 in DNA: TGTGCCAGCAGCCATGGAGGTCGAGGCACTGAAGCTTTCTTT. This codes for CASSHGGRGTEAFF.

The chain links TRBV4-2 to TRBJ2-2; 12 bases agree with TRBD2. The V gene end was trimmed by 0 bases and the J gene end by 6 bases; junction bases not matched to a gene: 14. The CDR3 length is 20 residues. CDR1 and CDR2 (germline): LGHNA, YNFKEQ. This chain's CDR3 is CASSQEGMLAGGPFSGELFF. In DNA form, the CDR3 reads TGTGCCAGCAGCCAAGAAGGGATGCTAGCGGGGGGGCCTTTCTCCGGGGAGCTGTTTTTT.

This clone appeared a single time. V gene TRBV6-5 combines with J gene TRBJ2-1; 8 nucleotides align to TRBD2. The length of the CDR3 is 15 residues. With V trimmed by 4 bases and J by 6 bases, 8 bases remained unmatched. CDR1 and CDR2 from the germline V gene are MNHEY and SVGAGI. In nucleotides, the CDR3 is TGTGCCAGCAGTTTCTGGACTAGCAAGGGCAATGAGCAGTTCTTC. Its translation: CASSFWTSKGNEQFF.

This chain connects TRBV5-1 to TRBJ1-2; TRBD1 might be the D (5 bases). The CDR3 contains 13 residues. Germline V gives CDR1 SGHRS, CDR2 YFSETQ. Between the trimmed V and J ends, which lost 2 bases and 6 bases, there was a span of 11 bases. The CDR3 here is CASSFQGRDGYTF. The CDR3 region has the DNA TGCGCCAGCAGCTTTCAGGGCCGGGATGGCTACACCTTC.

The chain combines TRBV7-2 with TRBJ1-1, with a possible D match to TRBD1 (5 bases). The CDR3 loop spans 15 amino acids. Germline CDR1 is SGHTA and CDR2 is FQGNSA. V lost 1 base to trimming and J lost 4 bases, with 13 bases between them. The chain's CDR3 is CASSLVGQGGTEAFF. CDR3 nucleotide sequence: TGTGCCAGCAGCTTAGTCGGCCAGGGCGGCACTGAAGCTTTCTTT. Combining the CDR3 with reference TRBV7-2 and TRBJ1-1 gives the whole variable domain GAGVSQSPSNKVTEKGKDVELRCDPISGHTALYWYRQSLGQGLEFLIYFQGNSAPDKSGLPSDRFSAERTGGSVSTLTIQRTQQEDSAVYLCASSLVGQGGTEAFFGQGTRLTVV.

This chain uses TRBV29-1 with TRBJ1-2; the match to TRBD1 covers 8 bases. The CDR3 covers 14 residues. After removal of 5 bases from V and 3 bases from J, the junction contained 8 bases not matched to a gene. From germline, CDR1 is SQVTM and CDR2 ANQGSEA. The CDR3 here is CSVKGQGWDYGYTF. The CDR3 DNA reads TGCAGCGTTAAAGGACAGGGTTGGGACTATGGCTACACCTTC. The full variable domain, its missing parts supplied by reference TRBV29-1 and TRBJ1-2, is SAVISQKPSRDICQRGTSLTIQCQVDSQVTMMFWYRQQPGQSLTLIATANQGSEATYESGFVIDKFPISRPNLTFSTLTVSNMSPEDSSIYLCSVKGQGWDYGYTFGSGTRLTVV.

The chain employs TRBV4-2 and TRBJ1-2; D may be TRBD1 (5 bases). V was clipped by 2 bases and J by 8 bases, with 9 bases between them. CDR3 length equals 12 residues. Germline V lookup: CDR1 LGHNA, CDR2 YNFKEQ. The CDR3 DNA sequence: TGTGCCAGCAGCCAACGGGGGGAAGGCTACACCTTC. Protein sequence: CASSQRGEGYTF.

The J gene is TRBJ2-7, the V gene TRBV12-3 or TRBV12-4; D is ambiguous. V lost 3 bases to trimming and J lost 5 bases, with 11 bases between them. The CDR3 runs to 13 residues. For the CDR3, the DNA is TGTGCCAGCAGTTTTTTGGCTGAACACGAGCAGTACTTC. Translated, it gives CASSFLAEHEQYF.

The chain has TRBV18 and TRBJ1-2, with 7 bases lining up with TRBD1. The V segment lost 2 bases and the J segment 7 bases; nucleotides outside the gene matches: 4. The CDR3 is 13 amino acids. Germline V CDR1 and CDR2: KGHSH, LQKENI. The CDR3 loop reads CASSPEGGVGYTF. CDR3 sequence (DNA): TGTGCCAGCTCACCAGAAGGGGGCGTTGGCTACACCTTC.

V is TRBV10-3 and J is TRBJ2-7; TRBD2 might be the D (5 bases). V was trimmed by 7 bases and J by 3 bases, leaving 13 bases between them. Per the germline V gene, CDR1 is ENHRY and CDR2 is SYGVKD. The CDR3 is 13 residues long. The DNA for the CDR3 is TGTGCCATCAAGGGCCCGGCGGGCTACGAGCAGTACTTC. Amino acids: CAIKGPAGYEQYF.

The CDR3 spells CATGRTGTYEQYF. CDR3 sequence (DNA): TGTGCCACCGGGCGGACAGGGACTTACGAGCAGTACTTC. The chain recombines TRBV10-3 with TRBJ2-7; 8 positions agree with TRBD1. With V trimmed by 10 bases and J by 4 bases, 9 bases remained unmatched. This CDR3 region has 13 residues. Germline V lookup: CDR1 ENHRY, CDR2 SYGVKD.

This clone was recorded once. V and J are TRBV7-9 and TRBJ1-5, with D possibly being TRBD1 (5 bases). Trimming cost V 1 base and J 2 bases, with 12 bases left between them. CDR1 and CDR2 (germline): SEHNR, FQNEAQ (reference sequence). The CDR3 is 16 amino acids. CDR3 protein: CASSLEQGIGNQPQHF. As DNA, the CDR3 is TGTGCCAGCAGCTTAGAGCAGGGAATAGGCAATCAGCCCCAGCATTTT.

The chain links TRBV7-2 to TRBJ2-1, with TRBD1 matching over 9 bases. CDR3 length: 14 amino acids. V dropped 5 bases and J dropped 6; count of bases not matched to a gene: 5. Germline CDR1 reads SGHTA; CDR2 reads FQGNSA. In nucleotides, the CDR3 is TGTGCCAGCAGCCGGGGACAGGGCAGCAATGAGCAGTTCTTC. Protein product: CASSRGQGSNEQFF.

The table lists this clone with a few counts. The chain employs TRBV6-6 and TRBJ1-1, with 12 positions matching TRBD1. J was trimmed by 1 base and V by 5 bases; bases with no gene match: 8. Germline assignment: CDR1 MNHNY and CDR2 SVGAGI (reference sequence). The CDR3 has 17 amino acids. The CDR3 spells CASSLPGQGAKNTEAFF. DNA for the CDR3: TGTGCCAGCAGTCTACCGGGACAGGGGGCGAAGAACACTGAAGCTTTCTTT.

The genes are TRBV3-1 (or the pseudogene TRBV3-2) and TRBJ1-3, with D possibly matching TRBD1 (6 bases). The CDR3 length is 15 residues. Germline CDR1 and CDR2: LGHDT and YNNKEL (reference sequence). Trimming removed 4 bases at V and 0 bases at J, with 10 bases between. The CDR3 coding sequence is TGTGCCAGCAGCCCTCACAGGGACTCTGGAAACACCATATATTTT. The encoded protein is CASSPHRDSGNTIYF.

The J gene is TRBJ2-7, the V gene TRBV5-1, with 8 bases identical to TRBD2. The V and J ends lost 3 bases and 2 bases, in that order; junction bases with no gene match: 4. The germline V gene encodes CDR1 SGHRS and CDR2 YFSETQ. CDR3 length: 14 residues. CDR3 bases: TGCGCCAGCAGCTCGCCGGGAGGGCCCTACGAGCAGTACTTC. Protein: CASSSPGGPYEQYF.

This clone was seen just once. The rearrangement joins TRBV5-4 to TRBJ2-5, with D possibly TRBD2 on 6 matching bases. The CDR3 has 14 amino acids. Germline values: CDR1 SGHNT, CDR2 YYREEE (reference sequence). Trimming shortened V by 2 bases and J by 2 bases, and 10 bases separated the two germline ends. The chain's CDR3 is CASSFGAGQETQYF. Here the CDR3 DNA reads TGTGCCAGCAGCTTCGGCGCGGGGCAAGAGACCCAGTACTTC. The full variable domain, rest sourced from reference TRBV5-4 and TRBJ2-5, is ETGVTQSPTHLIKTRGQQVTLRCSSQSGHNTVSWYQQALGQGPQFIFQYYREEENGRGNFPPRFSGLQFPNYSSELNVNALELDDSALYLCASSFGAGQETQYFGPGTRLLVL.